A selection of T cell receptor beta chains follows, all from one sample in a study of early T cells in non-severe SARS-CoV-2 infection. TCRdb re-derived calls from the 5' RACE reads in MiXCR, one entry per CDR3 protein. The table has roughly 40,000 distinct CDR3 sequences, approximately 4.8% seen once; the top ten hold 4.8%. The sample consisted of whole blood. All receptors come from an adult who was a healthcare worker with PCR-confirmed SARS-CoV-2 infection or an uninfected control (not recorded which). CDR3s include the opening cysteine and the closing phenylalanine or tryptophan. D genes are given only for firm matches. Size is omitted from some rows. Given values are once, few, many or a class for expanded clones.

j_gene | d_gene | abundance | v_gene | CDR3aa | CDR3nt
TRBJ2-5 | TRBD1 | few | TRBV7-2 | CASSFRTGGVETQYF | TGTGCCAGCAGCTTTAGGACAGGGGGCGTAGAGACCCAGTACTTC
TRBJ1-2 | TRBD1 | few | TRBV30 | CAWSVERYRGLVGYTF | TGTGCCTGGAGTGTAGAGAGGTACAGGGGGCTGGTTGGCTACACCTTC
TRBJ2-7 | TRBD2 | many | TRBV7-9 | CASSLARAGDYEQYF | TGTGCCAGCAGCTTAGCGCGCGCGGGAGATTACGAGCAGTACTTC
TRBJ1-6 | - | - | TRBV2 | CASREDWGNSPLHF | TGTGCCAGCAGGGAGGACTGGGGGAATTCACCCCTCCACTTT
TRBJ2-2 | - | many | TRBV5-1 | CASSFASFNTGELFF | TGCGCCAGCAGCTTTGCTAGCTTTAACACCGGGGAGCTGTTTTTT
TRBJ2-1 | TRBD2 | few | TRBV5-1 | CASSPGLAGGEQFF | TGCGCCAGCAGCCCGGGACTAGCGGGCGGTGAGCAGTTCTTC
TRBJ1-5 | - | - | TRBV28 | CASSPSGQPQHF | TGTGCCAGCAGCCCGTCCGGTCAGCCCCAGCATTTT
TRBJ1-6 | - | many | TRBV27 | CASTLDRNSPLHF | TGTGCCAGCACCCTAGACAGGAATTCACCCCTCCACTTT
TRBJ2-3 | TRBD2 | - | TRBV7-3 | CASSSGLAGDGTQYF | TGTGCCAGCAGCTCGGGACTAGCGGGAGATGGTACGCAGTATTTT
TRBJ2-7 | - | few | TRBV9 | CASSPGGVIPYIYEQYF | TGTGCCAGCAGCCCAGGAGGAGTAATCCCCTACATCTACGAGCAGTACTTC
TRBJ1-6 | TRBD1 | many | TRBV28 | CASSFGQGFYNSPLHF | TGTGCCAGCAGTTTCGGACAGGGGTTCTATAATTCACCCCTCCACTTT
TRBJ2-1 | - | - | TRBV7-6 | CASSLLGRGEVNEQFF | TGTGCCAGCAGCTTACTGGGCAGGGGAGAGGTCAATGAGCAGTTCTTC
TRBJ2-3 | TRBD2 | medium-sized | TRBV4-2 | CASSQELAGGSDTQYF | TGTGCCAGCAGCCAAGAACTAGCGGGAGGTTCAGATACGCAGTATTTT
TRBJ2-7 | TRBD2 | many | TRBV18 | CASSPLAGDIYEQYF | TGTGCCAGCTCACCATTAGCGGGAGACATCTACGAGCAGTACTTC
TRBJ2-5 | - | few | TRBV2 | CASSRGTSQYF | TGTGCCAGCAGCCGGGGGACCTCCCAGTACTTC
TRBJ1-2 | - | - | TRBV30 | CAWSVMGSTYYGYTF | TGTGCCTGGAGCGTGATGGGCAGCACCTACTATGGCTACACCTTC
TRBJ1-1 | - | many | TRBV29-1 | CSVIRTAGTRNTEAFF | TGCAGCGTGATCCGAACTGCCGGGACACGCAACACTGAAGCTTTCTTT
TRBJ2-2 | - | many | TRBV18 | CASSPVKAATGELFF | TGTGCCAGCTCACCAGTGAAGGCAGCCACCGGGGAGCTGTTTTTT
TRBJ1-1 | TRBD1 | few | TRBV9 | CASSPGQGSPLLYGEAFF | TGTGCCAGCAGCCCTGGACAGGGTTCACCCTTGTTATACGGTGAAGCTTTCTTT
TRBJ1-1 | TRBD1 | many | TRBV7-9 | CASSRGQLNTEAFF | TGTGCCAGCAGCCGGGGACAGCTGAACACTGAAGCTTTCTTT
TRBJ1-1 | - | many | TRBV3-1 | CASSQEENTEAFF | TGTGCCAGCAGCCAAGAGGAAAACACTGAAGCTTTCTTT
TRBJ1-1 | - | many | TRBV12-3/TRBV12-4 | CASSSSEGTAEAFF | TGTGCCAGCAGTTCCTCAGAGGGGACTGCTGAAGCTTTCTTT
TRBJ1-2 | - | many | TRBV2 | CASSVLPGWDGYTF | TGTGCCAGCAGTGTTCTCCCAGGGTGGGATGGCTACACCTTC
TRBJ2-1 | - | - | TRBV30 | CAWIPLGGEQFF | TGTGCCTGGATCCCACTCGGGGGTGAGCAGTTCTTC
TRBJ1-6 | - | - | TRBV7-2 | CASNHQNSNSPLHF | TGTGCCAGCAACCATCAAAATTCAAATTCACCCCTCCACTTT
TRBJ2-4 | - | few | TRBV11-2 | CASSRPGIAKNIQYF | TGTGCCAGCAGTCGACCGGGGATTGCCAAAAACATTCAGTACTTC
TRBJ1-6 | TRBD1 | many | TRBV9 | CASSEGDRGLNSPLHF | TGTGCCAGCAGCGAGGGGGACAGGGGGCTTAATTCACCCCTCCACTTT
TRBJ1-5 | - | - | TRBV20-1 | CSAIKQGLAGNQPQHF | TGCAGTGCTATTAAACAGGGATTAGCAGGCAATCAGCCCCAGCATTTT
TRBJ1-2 | - | many | TRBV12-3/TRBV12-4 | CASRYGPYGYTF | TGTGCCAGCAGATACGGACCTTATGGCTACACCTTC
TRBJ1-6 | TRBD1 | - | TRBV7-6 | CASSSGQGNSPLHF | TGTGCCAGCAGCTCCGGACAGGGGAATTCACCCCTCCACTTT
TRBJ2-1 | TRBD1 | - | TRBV10-3 | CAISGTGGNEQFF | TGTGCCATCAGTGGGACAGGGGGCAATGAGCAGTTCTTC
TRBJ1-1 | TRBD1 | - | TRBV5-1 | CASSLAVGQGKQAFF | TGCGCCAGCAGCTTGGCCGTGGGACAGGGCAAACAAGCTTTCTTT
TRBJ2-3 | - | few | TRBV7-9 | CASSLVLGGGRDTQYF | TGTGCCAGCAGCTTAGTCCTTGGCGGGGGCCGGGATACGCAGTATTTT
TRBJ2-3 | - | many | TRBV5-4 | CASTENRGSSTDTQYF | TGTGCCAGCACCGAAAACCGGGGATCTAGCACAGATACGCAGTATTTT
TRBJ2-1 | - | - | TRBV19 | CASSIDHLQGYNEQFF | TGTGCCAGTAGTATAGATCATCTACAGGGATACAATGAGCAGTTCTTC
TRBJ2-1 | - | medium-sized | TRBV12-3/TRBV12-4 | CASSLSPPGRNEQFF | TGTGCCAGCAGTTTATCCCCCCCTGGCCGCAATGAGCAGTTCTTC
TRBJ1-2 | TRBD1 | - | TRBV6-5 | CASRRPGGDYGYTF | TGTGCCAGCAGGAGACCAGGGGGCGATTATGGCTACACCTTC